This T cell receptor (beta chain) was recovered during a study of blood T cell repertoires in COVID-19. On the study more broadly: Italy, Spain and the United States were the sources of the convalescent and acute COVID-19 samples.

The CDR3 spans 15 residues. The germline CDR1 and CDR2 sequences are SGHRS and YFSETQ. V dropped 6 bases and J dropped 0; count of bases not matched to a gene: 6. Recovered status in Cohort 3 required two negative PCRs, clearance, or symptom resolution. In the original processing: The assay estimated nucleated cells by amplifying reference gene primers. Profiling relied on immunoSEQ multiplex PCR, and the TCRdb table lists in-frame clones only, not all of them. V and J calls and clone size are as listed in that table; D and trimming were resolved from the DNA. Among about 260,000 clones listed, more than 75% were seen once.

This chain uses TRBV5-1 with TRBJ2-1; 7 bases are a match to TRBD2. The receptor's source is a woman aged 45 to 65 who had recovered from COVID-19. Sequencing was carried out using PBMCs or T cells enriched from blood (not recorded which). The DNA of the CDR3 is TGCGCCAGCAAAAGCGGGGCCACCTCCTACAATGAGCAGTTCTTC. Translation: CASKSGATSYNEQFF.